Listed here is a single T cell receptor beta chain. The data derive from a study of T cell changes during pregnancy in multiple sclerosis. The CDR3 loop spans 15 amino acids. CDR1 is LGHNA and CDR2 is YSLEER in the germline V gene. J lost 7 bases, V lost 3 bases, and 7 bases had no gene match. Libraries were prepared by immunoSEQ multiplex PCR; TCRdb keeps only in-frame clonotypes and omits some of them. This repertoire shows about 59,000 clones, around 92% found once; its top ten account for about 2.5%. The genes are TRBV4-3 and TRBJ1-4, with 8 bases identical to TRBD1. This specimen was peripheral blood, taken in the first trimester of pregnancy. The sequence derives from a female donor with multiple sclerosis, enrolled in a pregnancy study. DNA of the CDR3: TGCGCCAGCAGCCACCCACAGGGGGGAAGTGAAAAACTGTTTTTT. Translation: CASSHPQGGSEKLFF.